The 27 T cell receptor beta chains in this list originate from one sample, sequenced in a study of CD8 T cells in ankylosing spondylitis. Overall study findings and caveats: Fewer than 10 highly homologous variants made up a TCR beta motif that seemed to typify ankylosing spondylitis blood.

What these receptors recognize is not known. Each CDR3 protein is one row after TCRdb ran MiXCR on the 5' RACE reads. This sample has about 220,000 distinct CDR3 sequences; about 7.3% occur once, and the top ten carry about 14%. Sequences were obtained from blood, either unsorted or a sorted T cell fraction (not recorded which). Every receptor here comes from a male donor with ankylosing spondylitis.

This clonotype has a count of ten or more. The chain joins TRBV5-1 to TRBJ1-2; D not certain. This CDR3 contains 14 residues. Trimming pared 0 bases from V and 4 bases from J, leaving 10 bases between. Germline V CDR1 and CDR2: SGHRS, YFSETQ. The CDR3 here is CASSLDTSGYGYTF. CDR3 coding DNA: TGCGCCAGCAGCTTGGACACTTCGGGCTATGGCTACACCTTC.

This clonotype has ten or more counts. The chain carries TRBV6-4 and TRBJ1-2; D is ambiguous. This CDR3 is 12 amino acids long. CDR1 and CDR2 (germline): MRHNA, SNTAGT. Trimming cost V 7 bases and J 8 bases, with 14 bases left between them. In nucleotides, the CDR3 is TGTGCCAGCAAAAACGGGCTCGAGGGCTACACCTTC. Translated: CASKNGLEGYTF.

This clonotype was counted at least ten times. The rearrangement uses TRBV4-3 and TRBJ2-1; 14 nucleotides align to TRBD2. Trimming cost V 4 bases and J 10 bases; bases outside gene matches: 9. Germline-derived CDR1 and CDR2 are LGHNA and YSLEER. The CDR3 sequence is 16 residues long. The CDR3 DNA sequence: TGCGCCAGCAGCCTGGGACTAGCGGGAGCCCCGAGGGAGCAGTTCTTC. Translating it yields CASSLGLAGAPREQFF.

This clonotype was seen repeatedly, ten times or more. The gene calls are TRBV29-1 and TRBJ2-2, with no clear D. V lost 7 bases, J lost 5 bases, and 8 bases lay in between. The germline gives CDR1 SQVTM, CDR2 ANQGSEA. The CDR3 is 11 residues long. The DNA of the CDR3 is TGCAGCGGCCTATATACCGGGGAGCTGTTTTTT. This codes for CSGLYTGELFF.

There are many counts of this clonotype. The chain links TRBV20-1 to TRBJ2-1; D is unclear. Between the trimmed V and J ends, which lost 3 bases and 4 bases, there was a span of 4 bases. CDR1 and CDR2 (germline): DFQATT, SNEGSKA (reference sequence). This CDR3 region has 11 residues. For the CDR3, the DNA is TGCAGTGCTAGGAGTTACAATGAGCAGTTCTTC. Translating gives CSARSYNEQFF.

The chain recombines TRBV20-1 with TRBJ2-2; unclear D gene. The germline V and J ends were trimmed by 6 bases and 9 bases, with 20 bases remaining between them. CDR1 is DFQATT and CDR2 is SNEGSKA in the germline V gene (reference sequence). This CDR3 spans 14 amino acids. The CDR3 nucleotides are TGCAGTGCCGACGACCAGGACGATCCGAGGGAGCTGTTTTTT. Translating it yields CSADDQDDPRELFF.

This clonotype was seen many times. CDR3 DNA: TGTGCCAGCAGCCAACGCGTCCTAGCCAAAAACATTCAGTACTTC. This encodes CASSQRVLAKNIQYF. This chain uses TRBV3-1 with TRBJ2-4; unclear D gene. Looked up from germline, CDR1 is LGHDT and CDR2 is YNNKEL (reference sequence). V was pared by 2 bases and J by 0 bases, with 8 bases between. The CDR3 extends over 15 amino acids.

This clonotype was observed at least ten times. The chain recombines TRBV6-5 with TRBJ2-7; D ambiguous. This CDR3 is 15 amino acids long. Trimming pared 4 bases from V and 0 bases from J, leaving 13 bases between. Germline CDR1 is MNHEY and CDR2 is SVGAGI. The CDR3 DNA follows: TGTGCCAGCAGTTTAGTGGAACCGGGCTCCTACGAGCAGTACTTC. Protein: CASSLVEPGSYEQYF.

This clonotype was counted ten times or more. In DNA, the CDR3 is TGTGCCAGCAGTCCGGGGTCCAATCAGCCCCAGCATTTT. Translation gives CASSPGSNQPQHF. This chain uses TRBV6-4 with TRBJ1-5; no clear D gene. Trimming left V 5 bases short and J 3 bases short, with 8 bases between. Looked up from germline, CDR1 is MRHNA and CDR2 is SNTAGT. This CDR3 spans 13 amino acids.

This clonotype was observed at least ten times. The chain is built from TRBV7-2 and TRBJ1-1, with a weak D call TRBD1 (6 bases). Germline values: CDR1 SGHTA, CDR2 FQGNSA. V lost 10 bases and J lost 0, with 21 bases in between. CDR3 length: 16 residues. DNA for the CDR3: TGTGCCACCGACAATACAGGGCCATGGGTGAACACTGAAGCTTTCTTT. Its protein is CATDNTGPWVNTEAFF.

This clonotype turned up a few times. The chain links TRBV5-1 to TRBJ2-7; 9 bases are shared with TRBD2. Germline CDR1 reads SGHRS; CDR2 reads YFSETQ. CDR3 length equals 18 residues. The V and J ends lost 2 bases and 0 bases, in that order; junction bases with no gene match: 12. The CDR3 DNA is TGCGCCAGCAGCTTAGGCCTAGCGGGATCCGCTGGCTCCTACGAGCAGTACTTC. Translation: CASSLGLAGSAGSYEQYF. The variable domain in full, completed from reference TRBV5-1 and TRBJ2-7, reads KAGVTQTPRYLIKTRGQQVTLSCSPISGHRSVSWYQQTPGQGLQFLFEYFSETQRNKGNFPGRFSGRQFSNSRSEMNVSTLELGDSALYLCASSLGLAGSAGSYEQYFGPGTRLTVT.

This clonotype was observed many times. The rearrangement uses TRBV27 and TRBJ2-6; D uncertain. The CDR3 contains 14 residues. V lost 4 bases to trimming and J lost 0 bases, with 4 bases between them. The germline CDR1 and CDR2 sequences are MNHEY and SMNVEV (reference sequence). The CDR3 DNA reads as TGTGCCAGCAGTTCCTACTCTGGGGCCAACGTCCTGACTTTC. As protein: CASSSYSGANVLTF.

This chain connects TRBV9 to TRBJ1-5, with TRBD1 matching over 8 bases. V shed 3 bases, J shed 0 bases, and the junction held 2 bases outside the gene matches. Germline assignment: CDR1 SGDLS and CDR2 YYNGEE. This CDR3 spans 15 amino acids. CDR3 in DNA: TGTGCCAGCAGCGGACAGGGGAATAGCAATCAGCCCCAGCATTTT. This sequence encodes CASSGQGNSNQPQHF.

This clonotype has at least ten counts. CDR3 nucleotides: TGTGCCAGCAGCTTCGGATCTAGGCCCGAGCAGTACTTC. Amino acids: CASSFGSRPEQYF. The chain employs TRBV11-2 and TRBJ2-7, with D uncertain. The CDR3 totals 13 residues. Germline-derived CDR1 and CDR2 are SGHAT and FQNNGV. Deletions cut 3 bases from V and 6 bases from J, with 12 bases between.

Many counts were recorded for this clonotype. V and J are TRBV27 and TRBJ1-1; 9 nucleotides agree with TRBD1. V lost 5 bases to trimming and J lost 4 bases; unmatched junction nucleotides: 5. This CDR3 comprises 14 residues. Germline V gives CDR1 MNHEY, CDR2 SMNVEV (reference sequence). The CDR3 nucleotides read TGTGCCAGCAGTCTAAGGACAGGGGCCACTGAAGCTTTCTTT. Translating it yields CASSLRTGATEAFF.

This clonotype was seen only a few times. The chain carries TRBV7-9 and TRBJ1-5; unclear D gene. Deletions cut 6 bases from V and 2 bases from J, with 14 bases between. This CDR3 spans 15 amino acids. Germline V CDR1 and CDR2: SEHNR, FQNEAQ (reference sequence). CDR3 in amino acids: CASRAGPEGNQPQHF. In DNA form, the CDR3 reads TGTGCCAGCAGGGCCGGGCCAGAAGGCAATCAGCCCCAGCATTTT.

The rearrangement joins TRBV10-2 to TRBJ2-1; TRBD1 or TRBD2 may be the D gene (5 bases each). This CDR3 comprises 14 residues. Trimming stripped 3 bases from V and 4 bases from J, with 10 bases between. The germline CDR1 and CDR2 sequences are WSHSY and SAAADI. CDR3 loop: CASSDGTPYNEQFF. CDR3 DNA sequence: TGCGCCAGCAGTGACGGGACCCCGTACAATGAGCAGTTCTTC.

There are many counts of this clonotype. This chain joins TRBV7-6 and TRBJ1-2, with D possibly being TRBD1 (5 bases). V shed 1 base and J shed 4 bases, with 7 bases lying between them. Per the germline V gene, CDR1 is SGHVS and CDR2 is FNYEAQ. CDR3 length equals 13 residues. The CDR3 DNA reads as TGTGCCAGCAGCTTAGGACAGTCCTATGGCTACACCTTC. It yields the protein CASSLGQSYGYTF.

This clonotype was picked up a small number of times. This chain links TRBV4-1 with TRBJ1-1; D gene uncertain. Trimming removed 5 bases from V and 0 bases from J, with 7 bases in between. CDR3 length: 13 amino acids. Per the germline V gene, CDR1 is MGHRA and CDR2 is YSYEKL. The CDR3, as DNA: TGCGCCAGCAGCATGGAGGTGAACACTGAAGCTTTCTTT. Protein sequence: CASSMEVNTEAFF.

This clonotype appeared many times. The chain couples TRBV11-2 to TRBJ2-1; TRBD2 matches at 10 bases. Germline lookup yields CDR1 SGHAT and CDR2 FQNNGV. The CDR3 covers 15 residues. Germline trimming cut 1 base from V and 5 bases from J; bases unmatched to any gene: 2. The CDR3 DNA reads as TGTGCCAGCAGCTTAGGGGGACTAGCGAACAATGAGCAGTTCTTC. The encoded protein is CASSLGGLANNEQFF.

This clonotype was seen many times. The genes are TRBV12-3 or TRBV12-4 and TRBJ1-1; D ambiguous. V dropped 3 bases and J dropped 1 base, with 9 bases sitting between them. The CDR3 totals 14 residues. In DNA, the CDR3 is TGTGCCAGCAGTTTGACCCTTAGGAACACTGAAGCTTTCTTT. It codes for CASSLTLRNTEAFF.

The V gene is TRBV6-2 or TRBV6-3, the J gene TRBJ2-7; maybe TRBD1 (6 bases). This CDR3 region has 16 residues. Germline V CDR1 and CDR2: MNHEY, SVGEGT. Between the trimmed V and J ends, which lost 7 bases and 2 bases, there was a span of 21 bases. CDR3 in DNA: TGTGCCAGCAACGAGGGAAGGGACATTGCCCCCTACGAGCAGTACTTC. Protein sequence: CASNEGRDIAPYEQYF.

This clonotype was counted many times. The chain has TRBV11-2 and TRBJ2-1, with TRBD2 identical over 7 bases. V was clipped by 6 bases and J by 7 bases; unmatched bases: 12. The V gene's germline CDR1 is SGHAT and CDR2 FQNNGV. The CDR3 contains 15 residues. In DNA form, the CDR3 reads TGTGCCAGCAGTACAGCGGGAAGTAGTAGAAATGAGCAGTTCTTC. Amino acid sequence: CASSTAGSSRNEQFF.

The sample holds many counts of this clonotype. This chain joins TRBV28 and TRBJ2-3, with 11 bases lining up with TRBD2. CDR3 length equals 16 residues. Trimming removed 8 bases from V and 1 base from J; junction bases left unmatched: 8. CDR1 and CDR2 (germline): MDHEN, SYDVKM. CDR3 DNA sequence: TGTGCCAGCCCTATTAGCGGGAGGGCAGGCACAGATACGCAGTATTTT. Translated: CASPISGRAGTDTQYF.

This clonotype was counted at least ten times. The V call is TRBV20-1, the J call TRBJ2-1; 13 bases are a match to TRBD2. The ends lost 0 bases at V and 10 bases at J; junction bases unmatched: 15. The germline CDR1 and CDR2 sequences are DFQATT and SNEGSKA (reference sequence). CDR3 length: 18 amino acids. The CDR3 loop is CSARDGGLAGVSRYEQFF. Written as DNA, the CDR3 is TGCAGTGCTAGAGATGGAGGACTAGCGGGAGTTTCGAGATACGAGCAGTTCTTC.

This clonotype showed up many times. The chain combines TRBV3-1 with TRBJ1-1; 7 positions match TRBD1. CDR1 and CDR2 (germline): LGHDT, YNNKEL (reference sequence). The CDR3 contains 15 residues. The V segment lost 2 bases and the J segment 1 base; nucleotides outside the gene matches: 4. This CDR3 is CASSQMTGRNTEAFF. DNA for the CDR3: TGTGCCAGCAGCCAAATGACAGGGCGGAACACTGAAGCTTTCTTT.

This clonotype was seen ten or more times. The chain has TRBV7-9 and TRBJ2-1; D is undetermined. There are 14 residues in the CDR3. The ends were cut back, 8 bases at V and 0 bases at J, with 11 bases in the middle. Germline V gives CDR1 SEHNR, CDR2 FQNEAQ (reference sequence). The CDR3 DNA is TGTGCCAGCCTAGGTGCTAGCTCCTACAATGAGCAGTTCTTC. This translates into CASLGASSYNEQFF.